One and the same sample provided the 5 T cell receptor beta chains below, sequenced in a study of T cells in Graves' hyperthyroidism and ophthalmopathy. The investigators amplified TCR beta CDR3 regions from RNA transcripts. A set of HTBI primers served as the primers for a first-round RT-PCR of the TCR CDR3. MiXCR, run by TCRdb on the multiplex PCR reads, gives a single entry per CDR3 protein. The sample lists some 530,000 distinct CDR3 sequences, roughly 22% seen once, with roughly 49% in the top ten. Material for sequencing was blood. Receptors were obtained from a woman aged 70-85 years with Graves' ophthalmopathy.

This clonotype was seen many times. This chain uses TRBV2 with TRBJ2-3; 7 bases are a match to TRBD1. This CDR3 has 14 residues. Germline assignment: CDR1 SNHLY and CDR2 FYNNEI. Germline trimming cut 6 bases from V and 6 bases from J; bases unmatched to any gene: 9. Here the CDR3 DNA reads TGTGCCAGCAGCCCGGGACAGTCTTTCGATACGCAGTATTTT. This gives the protein CASSPGQSFDTQYF.

This clonotype was detected many times. The J gene is TRBJ2-3, the V gene TRBV28; D is ambiguous. The CDR3 spans 10 residues. Per germline, CDR1 MDHEN and CDR2 SYDVKM. Trimming shortened V by 8 bases and J by 8 bases, and 8 bases separated the two germline ends. CDR3 amino acids: CASRKGTQYF. For the CDR3, the DNA is TGTGCCAGCCGAAAGGGTACGCAGTATTTT. Variable domain in full (rest from reference TRBV28 and TRBJ2-3): DVKVTQSSRYLVKRTGEKVFLECVQDMDHENMFWYRQDPGLGLRLIYFSYDVKMKEKGDIPEGYSVSREKKERFSLILESASTNQTSMYLCASRKGTQYFGPGTRLTVL.

This clonotype turned up a few times. The chain joins TRBV10-2 to TRBJ2-1, with TRBD2 matching 7 bases. Germline CDR1 is WSHSY and CDR2 is SAAADI. Trimming removed 4 bases from V and 4 bases from J; junction bases left unmatched: 4. The CDR3 spans 14 residues. CDR3 bases: TGCGCCAGCAGTGTGCCTAGCGGATACAATGAGCAGTTCTTC. Residues: CASSVPSGYNEQFF.

The CDR3 nucleotides are TGTGCCAGCAGGCCCGGGACAGGGTACCACGAGCAGTACTTC. Its translation is CASRPGTGYHEQYF. This chain uses TRBV5-8 with TRBJ2-7; 9 bases are shared with TRBD1. The CDR3 spans 14 residues. The V and J ends lost 5 bases and 5 bases, in that order; junction bases with no gene match: 8. Germline lookup yields CDR1 SGHTS and CDR2 YDEGEE.

This clonotype has just a few counts. The chain couples TRBV20-1 to TRBJ1-5, with a tentative D call TRBD1 (6 bases). Trimming cost V 5 bases and J 4 bases, with 12 bases left between them. Germline V gene lookup returns CDR1 DFQATT and CDR2 SNEGSKA (reference sequence). The CDR3 is 13 amino acids. Here the CDR3 reads CSAVGTNNQPQHF. In DNA form, the CDR3 reads TGCAGTGCTGTAGGGACAAATAATCAGCCCCAGCATTTT.